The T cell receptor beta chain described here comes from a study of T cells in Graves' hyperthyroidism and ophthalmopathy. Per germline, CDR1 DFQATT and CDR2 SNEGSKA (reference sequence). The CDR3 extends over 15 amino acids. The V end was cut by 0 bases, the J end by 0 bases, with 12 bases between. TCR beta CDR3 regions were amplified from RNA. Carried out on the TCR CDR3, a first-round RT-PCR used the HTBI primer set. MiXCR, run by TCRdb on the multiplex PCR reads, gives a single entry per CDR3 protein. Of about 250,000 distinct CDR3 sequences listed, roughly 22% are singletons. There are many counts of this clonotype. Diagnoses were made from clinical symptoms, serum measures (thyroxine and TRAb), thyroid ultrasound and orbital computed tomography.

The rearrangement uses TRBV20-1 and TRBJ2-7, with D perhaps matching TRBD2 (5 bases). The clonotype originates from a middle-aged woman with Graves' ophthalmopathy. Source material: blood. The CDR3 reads CSARDRPSSSYEQYF. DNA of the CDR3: TGCAGTGCTAGAGATAGGCCTAGCTCCTCCTACGAGCAGTACTTC.